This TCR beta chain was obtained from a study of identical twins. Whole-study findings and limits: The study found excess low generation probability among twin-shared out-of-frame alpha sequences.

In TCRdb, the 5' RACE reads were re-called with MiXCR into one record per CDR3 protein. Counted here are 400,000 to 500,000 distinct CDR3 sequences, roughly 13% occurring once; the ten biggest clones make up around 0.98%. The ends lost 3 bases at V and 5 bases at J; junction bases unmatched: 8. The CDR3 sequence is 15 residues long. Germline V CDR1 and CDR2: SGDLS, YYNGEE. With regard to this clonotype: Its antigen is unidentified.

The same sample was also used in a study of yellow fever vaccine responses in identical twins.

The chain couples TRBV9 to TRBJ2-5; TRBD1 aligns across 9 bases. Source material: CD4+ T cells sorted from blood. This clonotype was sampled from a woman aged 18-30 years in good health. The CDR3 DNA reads TGTGCCAGCAGCGCATACAGGGGGCAGAAGGAGACCCAGTACTTC. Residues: CASSAYRGQKETQYF.